The entry below describes one T cell receptor (delta chain). At one of its ends the junction is not consistent with the germline gene, which may arise from a read error. This entry is derived from a study of gamma-delta chains in newborns, infants, children. Study overall: Polyclonal expansion of innate γδ T cells after birth follows microbial exposure.

The CDR3 is 20 amino acids. From germline, CDR1 is GEAIGNYY and CDR2 EKD. TCRdb fed the reads to CATT. The table lists just over 3,000 delta-chain clones, roughly a tenth of them singletons. The receptor was isolated from a child who was a newborn, infant or young child, either healthy, febrile or measles-vaccinated (not recorded which). Source material: blood. J is TRDJ3 and V is TRDV2, with 8 positions matching TRDD3. The J gene, absent from TCRdb, was called here by matching the DNA to germline. CDR3 DNA: TGTGCCTGTGACACCGCTGGGGGAGACAGCAGCTCCTGGGACACCCTACAGATGTTTTTC. It codes for CACDTAGGDSSSWDTLQMFF.